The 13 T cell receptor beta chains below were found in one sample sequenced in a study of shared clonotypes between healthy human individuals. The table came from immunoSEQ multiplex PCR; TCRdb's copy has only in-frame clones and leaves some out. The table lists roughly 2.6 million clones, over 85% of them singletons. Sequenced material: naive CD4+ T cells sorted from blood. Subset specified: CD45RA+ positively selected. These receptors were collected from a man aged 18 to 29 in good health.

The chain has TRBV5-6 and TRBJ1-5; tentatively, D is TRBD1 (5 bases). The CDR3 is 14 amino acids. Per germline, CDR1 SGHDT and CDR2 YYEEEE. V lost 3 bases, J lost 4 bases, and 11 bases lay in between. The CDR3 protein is CASSSYDRNQPQHF. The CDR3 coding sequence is TGTGCCAGCAGCTCTTACGACAGAAATCAGCCCCAGCATTTT.

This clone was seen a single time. DNA of the CDR3: TGTGCCAGCAGCCCATCCGGGACAGGGACCAACGAGCAGTACTTC. Protein sequence: CASSPSGTGTNEQYF. This chain connects TRBV5-4 to TRBJ2-7, with 9 bases lining up with TRBD1. The V and J ends lost 4 bases and 5 bases, in that order; junction bases with no gene match: 10. CDR3 length: 15 amino acids. The germline gives CDR1 SGHNT, CDR2 YYREEE (reference sequence).

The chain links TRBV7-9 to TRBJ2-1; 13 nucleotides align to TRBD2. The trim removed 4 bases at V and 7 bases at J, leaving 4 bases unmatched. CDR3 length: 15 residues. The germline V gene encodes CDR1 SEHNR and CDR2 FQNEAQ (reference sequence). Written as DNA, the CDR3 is TGTGCCAGCAGCTCCAGGACTAGCGGGAGAAATGAGCAGTTCTTC. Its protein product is CASSSRTSGRNEQFF.

The CDR3 sequence is CASSMRTKGGRYNQPQHF. In nucleotides, the CDR3 is TGTGCCAGTAGTATGAGGACGAAGGGGGGCCGCTACAATCAGCCCCAGCATTTT. This chain uses TRBV19 with TRBJ1-5; maybe TRBD1 (6 bases). CDR1 LNHDA and CDR2 SQIVND come from the germline V gene (reference sequence). The CDR3 is 18 residues long. V lost 3 bases and J lost 3, with 21 bases in between.

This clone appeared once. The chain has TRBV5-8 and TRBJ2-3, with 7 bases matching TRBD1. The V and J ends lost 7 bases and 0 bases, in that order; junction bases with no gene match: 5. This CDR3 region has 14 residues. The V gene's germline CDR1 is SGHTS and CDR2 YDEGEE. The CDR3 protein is CASLRQGSTDTQYF. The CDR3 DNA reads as TGTGCCAGCCTTCGACAGGGTAGCACAGATACGCAGTATTTT.

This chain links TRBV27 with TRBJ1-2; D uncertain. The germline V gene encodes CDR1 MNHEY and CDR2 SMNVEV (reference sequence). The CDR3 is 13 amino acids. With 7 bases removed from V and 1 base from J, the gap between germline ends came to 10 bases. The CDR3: CASKATLNYGYTF. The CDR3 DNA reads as TGTGCCAGCAAGGCCACCCTTAACTATGGCTACACCTTC.

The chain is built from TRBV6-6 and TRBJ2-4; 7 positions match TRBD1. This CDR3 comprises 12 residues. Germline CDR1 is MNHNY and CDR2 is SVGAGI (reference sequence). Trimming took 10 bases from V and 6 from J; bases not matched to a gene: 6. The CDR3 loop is CATQGDGNIQYF. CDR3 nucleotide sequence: TGTGCCACCCAGGGGGACGGAAACATTCAGTACTTC.

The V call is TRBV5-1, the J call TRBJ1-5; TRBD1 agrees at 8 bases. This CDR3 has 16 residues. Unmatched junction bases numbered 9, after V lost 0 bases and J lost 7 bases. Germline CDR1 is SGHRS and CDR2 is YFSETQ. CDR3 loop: CASSLDAGGSVQPQHF. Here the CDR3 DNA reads TGCGCCAGCAGCTTGGACGCAGGGGGCTCAGTACAGCCCCAGCATTTT.

In DNA, the CDR3 is TGTGCCAGCTCACCGAACAGGGAGGTCGATGGCTACACCTTC. Its translation: CASSPNREVDGYTF. The genes are TRBV18 and TRBJ1-2, with a possible D match to TRBD1 (6 bases). CDR1 and CDR2 (germline): KGHSH, LQKENI. CDR3 length: 14 residues. V gave up 3 bases and J gave up 6 bases, with 14 bases separating them.

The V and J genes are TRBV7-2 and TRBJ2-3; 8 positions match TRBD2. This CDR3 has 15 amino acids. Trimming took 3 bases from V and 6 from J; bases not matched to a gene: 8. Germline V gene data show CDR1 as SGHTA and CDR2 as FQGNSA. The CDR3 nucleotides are TGTGCCAGCAGCTTTCCGGGACTAGTGAGGGATACGCAGTATTTT. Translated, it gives CASSFPGLVRDTQYF. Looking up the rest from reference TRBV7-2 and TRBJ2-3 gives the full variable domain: GAGVSQSPSNKVTEKGKDVELRCDPISGHTALYWYRQSLGQGLEFLIYFQGNSAPDKSGLPSDRFSAERTGGSVSTLTIQRTQQEDSAVYLCASSFPGLVRDTQYFGPGTRLTVL.

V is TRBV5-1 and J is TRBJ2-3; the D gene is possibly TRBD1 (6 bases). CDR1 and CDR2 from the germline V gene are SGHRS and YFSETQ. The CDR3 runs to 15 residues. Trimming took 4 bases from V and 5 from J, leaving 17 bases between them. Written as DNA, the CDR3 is TGCGCCAGCAGCGCCGGGACATTCGAGGAAGATACGCAGTATTTT. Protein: CASSAGTFEEDTQYF.

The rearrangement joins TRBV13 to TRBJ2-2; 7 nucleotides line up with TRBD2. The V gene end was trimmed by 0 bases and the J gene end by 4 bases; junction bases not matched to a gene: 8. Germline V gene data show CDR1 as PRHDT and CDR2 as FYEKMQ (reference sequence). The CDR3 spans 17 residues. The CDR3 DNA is TGTGCCAGCAGCTTAGGCTCCGGGACTATTCGCACCGGGGAGCTGTTTTTT. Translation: CASSLGSGTIRTGELFF.

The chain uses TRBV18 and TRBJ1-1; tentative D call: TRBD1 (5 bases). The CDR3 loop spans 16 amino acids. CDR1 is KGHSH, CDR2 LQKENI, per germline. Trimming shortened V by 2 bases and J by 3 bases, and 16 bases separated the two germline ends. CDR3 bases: TGTGCCAGCTCACCAGGGGACCCCCAGATTTACACTGAAGCTTTCTTT. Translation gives CASSPGDPQIYTEAFF.